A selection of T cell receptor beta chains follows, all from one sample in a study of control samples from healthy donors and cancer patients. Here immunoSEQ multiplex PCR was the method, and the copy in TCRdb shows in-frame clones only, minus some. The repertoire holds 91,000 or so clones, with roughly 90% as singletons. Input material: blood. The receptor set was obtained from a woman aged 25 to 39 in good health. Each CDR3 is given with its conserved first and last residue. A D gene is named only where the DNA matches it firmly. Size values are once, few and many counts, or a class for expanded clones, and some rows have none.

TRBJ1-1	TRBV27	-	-	TGTGCCAGCAGTCAGTGGTCCCCACCGCGGGCTTTCTTT	CASSQWSPPRAFF
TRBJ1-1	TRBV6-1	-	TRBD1	TGTGCCAGCAGTGAAACTAACAGGGGCACTGAAGCTTTCTTT	CASSETNRGTEAFF
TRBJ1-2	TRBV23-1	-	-	TGCGCCAGCAGTCTCCGGGTGGCTAACTATGGCTACACCTTC	CASSLRVANYGYTF
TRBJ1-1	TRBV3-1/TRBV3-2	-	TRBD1	TGTGCCAGCAGCCCCCGGTGGACAGGGGACACTGAAGCTTTCTTT	CASSPRWTGDTEAFF
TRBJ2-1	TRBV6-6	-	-	TGTGCCAGCAGCCCGGACGGGAACAATGAGCAGTTCTTC	CASSPDGNNEQFF
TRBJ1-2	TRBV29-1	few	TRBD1	TGCAGCGCAGGACAGGGGCCATCGGACGGCTACACCTTC	CSAGQGPSDGYTF
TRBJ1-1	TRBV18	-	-	TGTGCCAGCTCACCAGAGGAGGTTCGGAACACTGAAGCTTTCTTT	CASSPEEVRNTEAFF
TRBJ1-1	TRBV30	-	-	TGTGCCTGGAGTGTACACGGTTTCGGCTCGGCTTTCTTT	CAWSVHGFGSAFF
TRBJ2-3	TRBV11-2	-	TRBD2	TGTGCCAGCAGCTTAGATCTCCCCGGGGGGGGGACCACAGATACGCAGTATTTT	CASSLDLPGGGTTDTQYF
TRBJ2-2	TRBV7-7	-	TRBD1	TGTGCCAGCAGCCGCTCCCCGGGACAGCGAACCGGGGAGCTGTTTTTT	CASSRSPGQRTGELFF
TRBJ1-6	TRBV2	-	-	TGTGCCAGCAGAGACCGGGACTCAAGGAGGAATTCACCCCTCCACTTT	CASRDRDSRRNSPLHF
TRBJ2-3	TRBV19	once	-	TGTGCCAGTAGTCTCGGATCCACAGATACGCAGTATTTT	CASSLGSTDTQYF
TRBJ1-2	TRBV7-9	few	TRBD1	TGTGCCAGCAGCTCAAGGACAGGTTCAAGCTACACCTTC	CASSSRTGSSYTF